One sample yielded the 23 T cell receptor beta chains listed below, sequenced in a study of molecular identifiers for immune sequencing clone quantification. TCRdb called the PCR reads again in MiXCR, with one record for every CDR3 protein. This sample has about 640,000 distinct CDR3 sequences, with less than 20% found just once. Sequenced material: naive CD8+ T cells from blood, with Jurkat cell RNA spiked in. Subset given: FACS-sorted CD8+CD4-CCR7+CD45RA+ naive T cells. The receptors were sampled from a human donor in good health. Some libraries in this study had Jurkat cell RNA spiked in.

Written as DNA, the CDR3 is TGTGCCAGCAGCGCCGGGACTAGCGGGAGAATGAGCGAGCAGTACTTC. Protein: CASSAGTSGRMSEQYF. The genes are TRBV9 and TRBJ2-7, with 14 bases identical to TRBD2. Germline assignment: CDR1 SGDLS and CDR2 YYNGEE. After removal of 3 bases from V and 6 bases from J, the junction contained 8 bases not matched to a gene. This CDR3 region has 16 residues. Filled out from reference TRBV9 and TRBJ2-7, the complete variable domain reads DSGVTQTPKHLITATGQRVTLRCSPRSGDLSVYWYQQSLDQGLQFLIQYYNGEERAKGNILERFSAQQFPDLHSELNLSSLELGDSALYFCASSAGTSGRMSEQYFGPGTRLTVT.

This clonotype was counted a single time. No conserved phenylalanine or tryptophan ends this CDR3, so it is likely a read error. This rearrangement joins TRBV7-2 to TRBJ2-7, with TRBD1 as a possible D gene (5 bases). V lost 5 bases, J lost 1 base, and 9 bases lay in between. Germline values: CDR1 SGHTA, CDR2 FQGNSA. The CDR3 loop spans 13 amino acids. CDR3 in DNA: TGTGCCAGCAGCCCTACAGGTTCCTACGAGCAGTACTTG. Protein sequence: CASSPTGSYEQYL.

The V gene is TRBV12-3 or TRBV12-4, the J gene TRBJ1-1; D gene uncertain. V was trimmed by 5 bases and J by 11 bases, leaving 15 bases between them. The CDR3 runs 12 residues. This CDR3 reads CASSPTLHAAFF. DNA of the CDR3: TGTGCCAGCAGTCCCACATTACACGCGGCTTTCTTT.

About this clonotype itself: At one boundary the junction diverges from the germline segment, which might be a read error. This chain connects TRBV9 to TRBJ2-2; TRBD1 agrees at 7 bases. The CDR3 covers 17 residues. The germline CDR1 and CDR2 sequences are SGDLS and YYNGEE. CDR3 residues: CDSSVPRQGLNTGELFF. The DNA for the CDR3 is TGTGACAGCAGCGTCCCACGACAGGGATTGAACACCGGGGAGCTGTTTTTT. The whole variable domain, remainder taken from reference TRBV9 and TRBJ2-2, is DSGVTQTPKHLITATGQRVTLRCSPRSGDLSVYWYQQSLDQGLQFLIQYYNGEERAKGNILERFSAQQFPDLHSELNLSSLELGDSALYFCDSSVPRQGLNTGELFFGEGSRLTVL.

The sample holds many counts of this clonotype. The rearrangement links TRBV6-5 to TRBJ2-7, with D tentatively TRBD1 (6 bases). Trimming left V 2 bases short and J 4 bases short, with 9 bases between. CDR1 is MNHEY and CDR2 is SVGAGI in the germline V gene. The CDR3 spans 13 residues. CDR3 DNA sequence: TGTGCCAGCAGTTACGGCAGGGGATACGAGCAGTACTTC. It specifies CASSYGRGYEQYF.

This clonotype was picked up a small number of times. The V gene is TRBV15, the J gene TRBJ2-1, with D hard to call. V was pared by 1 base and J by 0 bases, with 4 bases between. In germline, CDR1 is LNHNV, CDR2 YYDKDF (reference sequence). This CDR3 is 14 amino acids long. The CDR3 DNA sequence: TGTGCCACCAGCAGAGGGGACTCCTACAATGAGCAGTTCTTC. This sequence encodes CATSRGDSYNEQFF.

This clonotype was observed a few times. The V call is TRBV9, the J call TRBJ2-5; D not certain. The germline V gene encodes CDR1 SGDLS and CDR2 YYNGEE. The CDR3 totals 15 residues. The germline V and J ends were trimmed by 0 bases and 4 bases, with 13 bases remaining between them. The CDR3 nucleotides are TGTGCCAGCAGCGTAGTGGCTACCCTGGGAGAGACCCAGTACTTC. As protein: CASSVVATLGETQYF.

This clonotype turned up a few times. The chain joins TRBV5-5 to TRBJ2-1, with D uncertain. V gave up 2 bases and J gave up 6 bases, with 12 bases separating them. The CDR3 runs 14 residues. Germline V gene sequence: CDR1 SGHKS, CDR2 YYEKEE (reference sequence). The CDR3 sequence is CASSLKTPSNEQFF. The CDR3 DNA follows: TGTGCCAGCAGCTTAAAAACACCCTCCAATGAGCAGTTCTTC.

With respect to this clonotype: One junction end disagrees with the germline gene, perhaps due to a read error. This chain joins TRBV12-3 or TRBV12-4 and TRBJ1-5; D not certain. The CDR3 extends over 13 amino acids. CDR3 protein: CASSFQSNQPRHF. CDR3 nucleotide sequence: TGTGCCAGCAGTTTTCAGTCCAATCAGCCCCGGCATTTT.

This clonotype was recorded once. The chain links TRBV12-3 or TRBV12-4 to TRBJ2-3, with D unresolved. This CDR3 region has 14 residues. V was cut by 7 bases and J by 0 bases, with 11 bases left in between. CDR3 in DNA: TGTGCCAGCAATCTGACGAGTAGCACAGATACGCAGTATTTT. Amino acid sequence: CASNLTSSTDTQYF.

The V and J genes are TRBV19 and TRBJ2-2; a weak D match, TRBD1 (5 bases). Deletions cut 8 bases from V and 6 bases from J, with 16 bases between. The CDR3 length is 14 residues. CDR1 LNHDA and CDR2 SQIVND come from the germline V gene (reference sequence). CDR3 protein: CASLSLLGPGELFF. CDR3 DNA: TGTGCCAGTCTTTCCCTTTTGGGGCCCGGGGAGCTGTTTTTT.

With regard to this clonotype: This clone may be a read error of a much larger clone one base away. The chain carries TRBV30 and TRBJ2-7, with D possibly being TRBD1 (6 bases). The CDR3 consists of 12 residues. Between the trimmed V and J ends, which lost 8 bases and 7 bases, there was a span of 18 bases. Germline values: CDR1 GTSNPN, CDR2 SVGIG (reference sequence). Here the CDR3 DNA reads TGTGCCAGGACTCAGGGGTTGGGGGAGCAGTACTTC. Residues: CARTQGLGEQYF.

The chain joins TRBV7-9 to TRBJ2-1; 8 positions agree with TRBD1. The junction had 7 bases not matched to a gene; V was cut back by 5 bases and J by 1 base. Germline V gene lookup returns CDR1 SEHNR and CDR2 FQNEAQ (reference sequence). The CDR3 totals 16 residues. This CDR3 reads CASSRDRGRSYNEQFF. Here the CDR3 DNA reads TGTGCCAGCAGCCGCGACAGGGGAAGGTCCTACAATGAGCAGTTCTTC.

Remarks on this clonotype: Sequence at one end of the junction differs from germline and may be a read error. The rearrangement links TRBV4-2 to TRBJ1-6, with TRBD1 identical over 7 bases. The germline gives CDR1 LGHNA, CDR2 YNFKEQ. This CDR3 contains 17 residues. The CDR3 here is CASSQGQGGTYNLPLHF. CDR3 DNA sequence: TGTGCCAGCAGCCAAGGACAGGGTGGGACCTATAATTTACCCCTCCACTTT.

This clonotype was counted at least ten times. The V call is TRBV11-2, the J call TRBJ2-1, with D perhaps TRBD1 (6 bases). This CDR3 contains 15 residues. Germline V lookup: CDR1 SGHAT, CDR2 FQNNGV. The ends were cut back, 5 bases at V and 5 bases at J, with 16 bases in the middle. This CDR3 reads CASSLLGGPDNEQFF. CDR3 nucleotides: TGTGCCAGCAGCCTTCTAGGGGGTCCTGACAATGAGCAGTTCTTC.

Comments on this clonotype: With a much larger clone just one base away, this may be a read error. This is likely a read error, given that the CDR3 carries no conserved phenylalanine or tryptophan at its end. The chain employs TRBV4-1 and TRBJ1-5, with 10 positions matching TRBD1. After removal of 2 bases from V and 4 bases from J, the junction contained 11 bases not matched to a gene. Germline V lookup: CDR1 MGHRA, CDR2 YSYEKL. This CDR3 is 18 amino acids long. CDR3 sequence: CASSQYAPRTGGNQPQHS. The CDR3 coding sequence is TGCGCCAGCAGCCAATATGCCCCAAGGACAGGGGGTAATCAGCCCCAGCATTCT.

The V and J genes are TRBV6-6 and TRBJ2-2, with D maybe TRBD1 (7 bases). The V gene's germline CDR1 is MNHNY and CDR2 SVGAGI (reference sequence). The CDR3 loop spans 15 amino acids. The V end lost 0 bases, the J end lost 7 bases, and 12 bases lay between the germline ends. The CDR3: CASSYSAGGLGELFF. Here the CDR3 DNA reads TGTGCCAGCAGTTACTCCGCAGGGGGACTCGGGGAGCTGTTTTTT.

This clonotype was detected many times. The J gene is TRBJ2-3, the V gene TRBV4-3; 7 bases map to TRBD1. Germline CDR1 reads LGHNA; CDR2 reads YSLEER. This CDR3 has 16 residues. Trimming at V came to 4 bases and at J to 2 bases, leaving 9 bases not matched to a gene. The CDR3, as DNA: TGCGCCAGCAGCCCCGGGACAGCTTTCAACACAGATACGCAGTATTTT. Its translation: CASSPGTAFNTDTQYF.

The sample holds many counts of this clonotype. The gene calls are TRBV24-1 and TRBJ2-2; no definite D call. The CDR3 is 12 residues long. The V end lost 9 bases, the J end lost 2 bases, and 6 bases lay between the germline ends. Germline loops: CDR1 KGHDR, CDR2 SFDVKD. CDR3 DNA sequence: TGTGCCACCGGCAGAAACACCGGGGAGCTGTTTTTT. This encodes CATGRNTGELFF.

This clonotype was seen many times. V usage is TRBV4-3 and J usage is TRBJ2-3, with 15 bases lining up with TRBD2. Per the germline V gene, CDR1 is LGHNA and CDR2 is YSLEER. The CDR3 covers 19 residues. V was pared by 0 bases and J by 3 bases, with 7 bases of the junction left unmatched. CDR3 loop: CASSQDSAGTSGRTDTQYF. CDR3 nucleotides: TGCGCCAGCAGCCAAGATTCAGCCGGGACTAGCGGGAGGACAGATACGCAGTATTTT.

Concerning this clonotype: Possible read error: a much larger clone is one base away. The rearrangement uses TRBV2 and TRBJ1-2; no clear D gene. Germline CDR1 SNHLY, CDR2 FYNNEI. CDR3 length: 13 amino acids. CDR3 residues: CAGSNARNYGYTF. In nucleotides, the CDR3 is TGTGCCGGCAGTAACGCCAGAAACTATGGCTACACCTTC.

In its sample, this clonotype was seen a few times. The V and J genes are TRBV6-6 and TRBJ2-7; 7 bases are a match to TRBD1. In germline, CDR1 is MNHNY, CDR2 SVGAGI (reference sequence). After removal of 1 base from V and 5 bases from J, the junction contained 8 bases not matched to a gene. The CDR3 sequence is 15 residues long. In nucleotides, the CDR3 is TGTGCCAGCAGTTACTACACGACAGGGTCCCACGAGCAGTACTTC. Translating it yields CASSYYTTGSHEQYF.

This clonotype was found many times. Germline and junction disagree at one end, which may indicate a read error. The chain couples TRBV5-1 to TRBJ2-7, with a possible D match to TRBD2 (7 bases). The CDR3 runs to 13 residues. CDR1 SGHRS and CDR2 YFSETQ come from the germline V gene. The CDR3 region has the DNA TGTGCCAGCAGCCTGGGAGGGGGTGGCGAGCAGTACTTC. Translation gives CASSLGGGGEQYF.